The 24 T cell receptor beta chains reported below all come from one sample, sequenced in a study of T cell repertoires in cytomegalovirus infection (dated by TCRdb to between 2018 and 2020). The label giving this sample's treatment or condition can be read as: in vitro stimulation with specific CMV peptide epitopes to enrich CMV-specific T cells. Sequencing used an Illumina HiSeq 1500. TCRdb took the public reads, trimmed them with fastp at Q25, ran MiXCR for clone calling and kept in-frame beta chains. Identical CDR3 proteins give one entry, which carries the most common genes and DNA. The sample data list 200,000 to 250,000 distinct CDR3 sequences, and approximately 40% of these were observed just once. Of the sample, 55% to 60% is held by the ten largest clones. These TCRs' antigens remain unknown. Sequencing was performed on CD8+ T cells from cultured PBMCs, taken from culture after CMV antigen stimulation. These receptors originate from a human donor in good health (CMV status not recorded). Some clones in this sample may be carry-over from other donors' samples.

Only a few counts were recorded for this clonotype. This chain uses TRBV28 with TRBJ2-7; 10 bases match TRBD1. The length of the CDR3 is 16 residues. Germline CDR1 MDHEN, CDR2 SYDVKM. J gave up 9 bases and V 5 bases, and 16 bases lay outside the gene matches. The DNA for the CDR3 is TGTGCCAGCAGTCCACTCCGCTGGACAGGGGGGTTTGGGCAGTACTTC. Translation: CASSPLRWTGGFGQYF.

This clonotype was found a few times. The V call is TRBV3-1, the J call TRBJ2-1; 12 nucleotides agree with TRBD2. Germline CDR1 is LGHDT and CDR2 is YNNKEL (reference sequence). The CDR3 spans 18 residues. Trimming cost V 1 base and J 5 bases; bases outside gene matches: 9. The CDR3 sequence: CASSQVILAGGPDNEQFF. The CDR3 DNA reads TGTGCCAGCAGCCAAGTTATTCTAGCGGGAGGGCCGGACAATGAGCAGTTCTTC.

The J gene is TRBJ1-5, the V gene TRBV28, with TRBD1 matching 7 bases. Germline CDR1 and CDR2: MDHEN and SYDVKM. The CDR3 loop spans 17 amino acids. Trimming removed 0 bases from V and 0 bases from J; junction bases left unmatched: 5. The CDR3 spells CASSLWGTADSNQPQHF. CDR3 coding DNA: TGTGCCAGCAGTTTATGGGGGACAGCGGATAGCAATCAGCCCCAGCATTTT.

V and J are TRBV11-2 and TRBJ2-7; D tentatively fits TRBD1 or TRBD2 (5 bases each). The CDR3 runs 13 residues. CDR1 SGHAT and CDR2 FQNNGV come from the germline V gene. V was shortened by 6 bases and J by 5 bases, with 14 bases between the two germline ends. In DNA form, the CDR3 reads TGTGCCAGCAGATCCGGGACGATAGACGAGCAGTACTTC. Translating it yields CASRSGTIDEQYF.

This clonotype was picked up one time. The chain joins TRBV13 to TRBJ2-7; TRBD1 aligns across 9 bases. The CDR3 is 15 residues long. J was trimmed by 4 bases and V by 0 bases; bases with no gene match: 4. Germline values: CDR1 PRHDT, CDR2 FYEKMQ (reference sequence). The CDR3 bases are TGTGCCAGCAGCTTAGGACAGGGGGCGATTTACGAGCAGTACTTC. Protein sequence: CASSLGQGAIYEQYF.

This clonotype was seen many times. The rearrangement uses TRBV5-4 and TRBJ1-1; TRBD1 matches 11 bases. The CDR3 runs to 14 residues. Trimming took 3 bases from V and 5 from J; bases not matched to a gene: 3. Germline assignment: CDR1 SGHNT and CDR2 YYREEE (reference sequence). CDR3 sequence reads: CASSWGQGGTEAFF. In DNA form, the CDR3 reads TGTGCCAGCAGCTGGGGACAGGGGGGGACTGAAGCTTTCTTT.

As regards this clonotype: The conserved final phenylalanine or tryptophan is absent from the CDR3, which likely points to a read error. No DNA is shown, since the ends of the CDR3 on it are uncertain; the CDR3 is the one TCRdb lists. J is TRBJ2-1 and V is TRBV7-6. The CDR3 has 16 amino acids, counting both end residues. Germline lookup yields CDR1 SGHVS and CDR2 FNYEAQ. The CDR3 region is CASSLLGISTYNDQLY.

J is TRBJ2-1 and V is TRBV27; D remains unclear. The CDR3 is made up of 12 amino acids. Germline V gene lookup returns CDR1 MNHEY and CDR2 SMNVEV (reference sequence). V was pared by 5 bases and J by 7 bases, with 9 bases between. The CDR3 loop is CASSMWGNEQFF. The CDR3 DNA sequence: TGTGCCAGCAGTATGTGGGGAAATGAGCAGTTCTTC.

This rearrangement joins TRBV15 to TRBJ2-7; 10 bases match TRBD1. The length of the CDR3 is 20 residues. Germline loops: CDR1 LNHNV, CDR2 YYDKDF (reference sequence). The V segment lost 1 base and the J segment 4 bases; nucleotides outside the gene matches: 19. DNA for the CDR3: TGTGCCACCAGCAGAGCTATCCCTGGGACAGGGGCGCGCAGGGGTTACGAGCAGTACTTC. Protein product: CATSRAIPGTGARRGYEQYF.

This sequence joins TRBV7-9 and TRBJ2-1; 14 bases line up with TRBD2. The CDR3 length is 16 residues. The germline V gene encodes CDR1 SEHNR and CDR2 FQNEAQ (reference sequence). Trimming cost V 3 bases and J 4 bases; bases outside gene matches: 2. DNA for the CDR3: TGTGCCAGCAGCTTCGGACTAGCGGGAGGATACAATGAGCAGTTCTTC. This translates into CASSFGLAGGYNEQFF.

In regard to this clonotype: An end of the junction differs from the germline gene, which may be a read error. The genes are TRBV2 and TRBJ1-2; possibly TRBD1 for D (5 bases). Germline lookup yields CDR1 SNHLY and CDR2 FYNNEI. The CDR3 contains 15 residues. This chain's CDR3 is CASNDSLSPCGGYNF. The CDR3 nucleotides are TGTGCCAGCAACGACAGCCTCTCCCCCTGTGGAGGCTACAACTTC.

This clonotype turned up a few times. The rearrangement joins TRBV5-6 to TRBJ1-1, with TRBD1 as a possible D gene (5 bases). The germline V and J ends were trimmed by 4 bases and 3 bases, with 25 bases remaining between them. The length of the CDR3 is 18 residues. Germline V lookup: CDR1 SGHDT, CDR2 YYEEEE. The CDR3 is CASSPLRGRPSGYTEAFF. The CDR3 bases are TGTGCCAGCAGCCCTCTACGGGGACGGCCCAGTGGGTACACTGAAGCTTTCTTT.

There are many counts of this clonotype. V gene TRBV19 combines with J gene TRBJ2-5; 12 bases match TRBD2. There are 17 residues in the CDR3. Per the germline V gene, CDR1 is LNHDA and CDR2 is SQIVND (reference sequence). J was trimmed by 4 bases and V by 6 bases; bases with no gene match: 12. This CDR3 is CASRQTSGSGSGETQYF. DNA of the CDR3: TGTGCCAGTAGACAGACTAGCGGGAGTGGGTCGGGAGAGACCCAGTACTTC.

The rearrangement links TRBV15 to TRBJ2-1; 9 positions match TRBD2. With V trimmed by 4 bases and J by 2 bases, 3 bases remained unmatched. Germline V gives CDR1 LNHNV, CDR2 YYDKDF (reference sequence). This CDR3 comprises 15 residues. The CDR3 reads CATSISGGPYNEQFF. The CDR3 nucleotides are TGTGCCACCAGCATTAGCGGGGGTCCCTACAATGAGCAGTTCTTC.

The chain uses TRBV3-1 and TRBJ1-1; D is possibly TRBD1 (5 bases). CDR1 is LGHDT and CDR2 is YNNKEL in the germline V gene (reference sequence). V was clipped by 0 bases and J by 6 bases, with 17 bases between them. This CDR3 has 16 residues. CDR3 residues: CASSQDSLIRGPEAFF. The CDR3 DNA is TGTGCCAGCAGCCAAGATTCCCTCATCCGGGGCCCTGAAGCTTTCTTT.

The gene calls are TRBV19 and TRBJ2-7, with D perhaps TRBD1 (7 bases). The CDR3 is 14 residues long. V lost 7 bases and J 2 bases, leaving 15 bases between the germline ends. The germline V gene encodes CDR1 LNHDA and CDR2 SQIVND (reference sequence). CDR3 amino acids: CASTPGDRPYEQYF. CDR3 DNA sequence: TGTGCCAGTACTCCGGGGGACAGACCCTACGAGCAGTACTTC. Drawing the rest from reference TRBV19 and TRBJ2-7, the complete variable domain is DGGITQSPKYLFRKEGQNVTLSCEQNLNHDAMYWYRQDPGQGLRLIYYSQIVNDFQKGDIAEGYSVSREKKESFPLTVTSAQKNPTAFYLCASTPGDRPYEQYFGPGTRLTVT.

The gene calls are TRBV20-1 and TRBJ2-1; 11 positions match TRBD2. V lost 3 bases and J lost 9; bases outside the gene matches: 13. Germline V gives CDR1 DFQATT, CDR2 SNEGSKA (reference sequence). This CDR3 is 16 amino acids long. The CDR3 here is CSASSTSGGLGTEQFF. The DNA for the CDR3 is TGCAGTGCTAGCTCTACTAGCGGGGGCCTAGGGACTGAGCAGTTCTTC.

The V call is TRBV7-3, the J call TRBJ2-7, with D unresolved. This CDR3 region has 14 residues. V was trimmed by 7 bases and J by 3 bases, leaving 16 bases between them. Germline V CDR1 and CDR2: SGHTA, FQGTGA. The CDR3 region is CASTHPPPSYEQYF. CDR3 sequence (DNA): TGTGCCAGCACCCATCCTCCTCCCAGCTACGAGCAGTACTTC.

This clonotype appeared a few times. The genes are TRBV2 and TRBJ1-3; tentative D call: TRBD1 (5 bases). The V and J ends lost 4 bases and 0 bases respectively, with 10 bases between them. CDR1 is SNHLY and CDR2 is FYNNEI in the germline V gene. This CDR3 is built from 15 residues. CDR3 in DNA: TGTGCCAGCAGTGGATCGGGACCCTCTGGAAACACCATATATTTT. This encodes CASSGSGPSGNTIYF. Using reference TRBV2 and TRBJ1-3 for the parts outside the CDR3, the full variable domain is EPEVTQTPSHQVTQMGQEVILRCVPISNHLYFYWYRQILGQKVEFLVSFYNNEISEKSEIFDDQFSVERPDGSNFTLKIRSTKLEDSAMYFCASSGSGPSGNTIYFGEGSWLTVV.

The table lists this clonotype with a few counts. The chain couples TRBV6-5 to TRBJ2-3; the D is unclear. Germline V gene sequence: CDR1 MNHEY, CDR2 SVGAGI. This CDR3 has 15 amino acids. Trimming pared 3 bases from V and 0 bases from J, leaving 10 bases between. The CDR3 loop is CASSYVGSSTDTQYF. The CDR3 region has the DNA TGTGCCAGCAGTTATGTCGGCAGTAGCACAGATACGCAGTATTTT.

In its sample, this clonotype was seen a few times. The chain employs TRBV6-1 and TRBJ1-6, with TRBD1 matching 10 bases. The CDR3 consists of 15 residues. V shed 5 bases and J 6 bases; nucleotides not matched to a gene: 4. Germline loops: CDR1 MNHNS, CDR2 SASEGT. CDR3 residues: CASSRTGGINSPLHF. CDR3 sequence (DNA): TGTGCCAGCAGTAGGACAGGGGGGATTAATTCACCCCTCCACTTT.

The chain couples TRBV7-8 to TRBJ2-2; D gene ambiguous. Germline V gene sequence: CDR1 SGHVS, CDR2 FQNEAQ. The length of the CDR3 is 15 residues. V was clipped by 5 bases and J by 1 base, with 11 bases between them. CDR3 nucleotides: TGTGCCAGCAGCCCGTATAGATTGAACACCGGGGAGCTGTTTTTT. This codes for CASSPYRLNTGELFF. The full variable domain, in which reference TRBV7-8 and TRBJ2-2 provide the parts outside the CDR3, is GAGVSQSPRYKVAKRGQDVALRCDPISGHVSLFWYQQALGQGPEFLTYFQNEAQLDKSGLPSDRFFAERPEGSVSTLKIQRTQQEDSAVYLCASSPYRLNTGELFFGEGSRLTVL.

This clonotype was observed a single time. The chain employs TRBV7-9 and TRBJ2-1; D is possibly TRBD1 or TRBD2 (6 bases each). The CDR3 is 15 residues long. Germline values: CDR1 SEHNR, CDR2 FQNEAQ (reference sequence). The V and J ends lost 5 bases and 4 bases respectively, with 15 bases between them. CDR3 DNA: TGTGCCAGCAGCCTAGGGGGGTTCGGGTACAATGAGCAGTTCTTC. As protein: CASSLGGFGYNEQFF.

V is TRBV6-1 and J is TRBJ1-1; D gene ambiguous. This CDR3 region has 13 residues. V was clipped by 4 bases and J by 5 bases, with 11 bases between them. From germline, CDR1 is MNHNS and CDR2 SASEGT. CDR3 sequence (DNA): TGTGCCAGCAGTGTCGGAGGGAGGACTGAAGCTTTCTTT. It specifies CASSVGGRTEAFF.